This TCR beta chain emerged from a study of shared clonotypes between healthy human individuals. Study summary: Donor composition was a couple of women and a few men, aged 18 to 49.

Germline CDR1 reads MDHEN; CDR2 reads SYDVKM. The CDR3 runs to 13 residues. The V gene lost 6 bases and the J gene lost 4 bases, with 13 bases spanning the gap. How the authors handled the data: ImmunoSEQ output lacked quality scores and full-length reads, limiting matched filtering. Some clones are missing from TCRdb's copy, which holds only in-frame ones; the method was immunoSEQ multiplex PCR. V and J calls and clone size follow that table, whereas D and trimming were derived from the DNA. The data show over a million clones, roughly 74% seen once. The rearrangement joins TRBV28 to TRBJ2-7; possible D gene TRBD2, 5 bases. This TCR was recovered from a man aged 18 to 29 in good health. Some clones in this sample may be carry-over from other donors' samples. Material: memory CD4+ T cells from PBMCs. Subset denoted: CD45RA-negative fraction. The CDR3 coding sequence is TGTGCCAGCAGAGCCCCGGAGCGGTACGAGCAGTACTTC. Translating gives CASRAPERYEQYF.